These T cell receptor beta chains were read from a single sample in a study of blood T cell repertoires in COVID-19. Data came from immunoSEQ multiplex PCR; TCRdb stores just in-frame clones and leaves some out. The sample consists of tens of thousands of clones, approximately 80% of them appearing once. The source material was peripheral blood. Receptor source: a human donor in a cohort sampled during active COVID-19. The CDR3 runs from the conserved cysteine through the conserved F or W. D genes are given only for firm matches. A row's size may be missing; if present it is once, few, many or a size class.

abundance: .
d_gene: TRBD1
v_gene: TRBV13
j_gene: TRBJ2-5
CDR3aa: CASSLWTGALETQYF
CDR3nt: TGTGCCAGCAGCTTATGGACAGGGGCGCTTGAGACCCAGTACTTC

abundance: .
d_gene: .
v_gene: TRBV11-2
j_gene: TRBJ1-1
CDR3aa: CASTKSASGTEAFF
CDR3nt: TGTGCCAGCACCAAATCAGCGAGTGGCACTGAAGCTTTCTTT

abundance: .
d_gene: .
v_gene: TRBV12-5
j_gene: TRBJ2-5
CDR3aa: CASGQPKTSRWETQYF
CDR3nt: TGTGCTAGTGGCCAACCTAAGACTAGTCGTTGGGAGACCCAGTACTTC

abundance: few
d_gene: TRBD1
v_gene: TRBV15
j_gene: TRBJ1-5
CDR3aa: CATSRVGNRGRPQHF
CDR3nt: TGTGCCACCAGCAGAGTGGGCAACAGGGGACGGCCCCAGCATTTT

abundance: .
d_gene: TRBD1
v_gene: TRBV28
j_gene: TRBJ1-2
CDR3aa: CASSPILRDRGNNYGYTF
CDR3nt: TGTGCCAGCAGCCCAATCCTCCGGGACAGGGGGAACAACTATGGCTACACCTTC

abundance: .
d_gene: TRBD2
v_gene: TRBV11-1
j_gene: TRBJ2-1
CDR3aa: CASSLDRLAHNEQFF
CDR3nt: TGTGCCAGCAGCCTAGACAGACTAGCGCACAATGAGCAGTTCTTC

abundance: .
d_gene: TRBD2
v_gene: TRBV28
j_gene: TRBJ2-7
CDR3aa: CATAPGLAVTREQYF
CDR3nt: TGTGCCACGGCCCCGGGGCTAGCGGTTACGCGGGAGCAGTACTTC

abundance: .
d_gene: .
v_gene: TRBV6-2/TRBV6-3
j_gene: TRBJ1-5
CDR3aa: CASSSGNNQPQHF
CDR3nt: TGTGCCAGCAGTTCAGGGAACAATCAGCCCCAGCATTTT

abundance: few
d_gene: TRBD2
v_gene: TRBV25-1
j_gene: TRBJ2-1
CDR3aa: CASSRGDHNEQFF
CDR3nt: TGTGCCAGCTCACGGGGGGACCACAATGAGCAGTTCTTC

abundance: .
d_gene: .
v_gene: TRBV19
j_gene: TRBJ2-1
CDR3aa: CASSGRVNWNEQFF
CDR3nt: TGTGCCAGCTCGGGTCGGGTTAATTGGAATGAGCAGTTCTTC

abundance: .
d_gene: TRBD1
v_gene: TRBV6-5
j_gene: TRBJ1-4
CDR3aa: CASSFRTGTAEKLFF
CDR3nt: TGTGCCAGCAGTTTTAGGACAGGCACAGCGGAAAAACTGTTTTTT

abundance: .
d_gene: .
v_gene: TRBV11-1
j_gene: TRBJ2-5
CDR3aa: CASSTSPGTQYF
CDR3nt: TGTGCCAGCAGTACTAGCCCAGGGACCCAGTACTTC

abundance: .
d_gene: TRBD1
v_gene: TRBV28
j_gene: TRBJ1-6
CDR3aa: CASSDGQGWNSPLHF
CDR3nt: TGTGCCAGCAGTGACGGACAGGGTTGGAATTCACCCCTCCACTTT

abundance: .
d_gene: .
v_gene: TRBV19
j_gene: TRBJ2-3
CDR3aa: CASSIAAVGTDTQYF
CDR3nt: TGTGCCAGTAGTATAGCAGCGGTAGGGACAGATACGCAGTATTTT

abundance: once
d_gene: .
v_gene: TRBV24-1
j_gene: TRBJ2-1
CDR3aa: CATSDLYGGNEQFF
CDR3nt: TGTGCCACCAGTGATTTGTACGGGGGCAATGAGCAGTTCTTC

abundance: few
d_gene: TRBD1
v_gene: TRBV7-2
j_gene: TRBJ2-2
CDR3aa: CASSPDRVKVSGELFF
CDR3nt: TGTGCCAGCAGTCCCGACAGGGTGAAGGTATCGGGGGAGCTGTTTTTT

abundance: .
d_gene: TRBD2
v_gene: TRBV7-9
j_gene: TRBJ2-2
CDR3aa: CADEAGDTGELFF
CDR3nt: TGTGCGGACGAGGCGGGGGACACCGGGGAGCTGTTTTTT

abundance: .
d_gene: .
v_gene: TRBV28
j_gene: TRBJ1-1
CDR3aa: CASTPGTLNTEAFF
CDR3nt: TGTGCCAGCACCCCCGGGACACTGAACACTGAAGCTTTCTTT

abundance: .
d_gene: .
v_gene: TRBV4-1
j_gene: TRBJ2-2
CDR3aa: CASSRLEASSTGELFF
CDR3nt: TGCGCCAGCAGCCGACTAGAGGCCTCGAGCACCGGGGAGCTGTTTTTT

abundance: .
d_gene: TRBD1
v_gene: TRBV19
j_gene: TRBJ2-5
CDR3aa: CASSGDRVWETQYF
CDR3nt: TGTGCCAGTAGTGGAGACAGGGTTTGGGAGACCCAGTACTTC

abundance: .
d_gene: .
v_gene: TRBV5-4
j_gene: TRBJ1-2
CDR3aa: CASSSGVAGPKGTNYGYTF
CDR3nt: TGTGCCAGCAGCTCCGGGGTAGCAGGACCCAAGGGAACTAACTATGGCTACACCTTC

abundance: .
d_gene: TRBD1
v_gene: TRBV27
j_gene: TRBJ2-3
CDR3aa: CASSPWDRYTDTQYF
CDR3nt: TGTGCCAGCAGTCCCTGGGACAGGTACACAGATACGCAGTATTTT

abundance: .
d_gene: .
v_gene: TRBV28
j_gene: TRBJ2-1
CDR3aa: CASSLVEGRSYNEQFF
CDR3nt: TGTGCCAGCAGTTTAGTGGAGGGTCGGTCCTACAATGAGCAGTTCTTC

abundance: .
d_gene: .
v_gene: TRBV10-3
j_gene: TRBJ1-2
CDR3aa: CAIKGPDSYGYTF
CDR3nt: TGTGCCATCAAGGGTCCGGACAGCTATGGCTACACCTTC

abundance: .
d_gene: TRBD1
v_gene: TRBV29-1
j_gene: TRBJ2-5
CDR3aa: CSVEAPDRGRETQYF
CDR3nt: TGCAGCGTTGAAGCACCGGACAGGGGTCGAGAGACCCAGTACTTC

abundance: few
d_gene: .
v_gene: TRBV6-5
j_gene: TRBJ2-5
CDR3aa: CARKGRVETQYF
CDR3nt: TGTGCTAGGAAGGGGCGCGTCGAGACCCAGTACTTC

abundance: .
d_gene: TRBD2
v_gene: TRBV3-1/TRBV3-2
j_gene: TRBJ2-3
CDR3aa: CASSRTSGSVSTDTQYF
CDR3nt: TGTGCCAGCAGCCGGACTAGCGGGAGTGTGAGCACAGATACGCAGTATTTT

abundance: .
d_gene: .
v_gene: TRBV14
j_gene: TRBJ2-5
CDR3aa: CASSQDGGARETQYF
CDR3nt: TGTGCCAGCAGTCAAGATGGGGGGGCGCGGGAGACCCAGTACTTC

abundance: few
d_gene: .
v_gene: TRBV5-1
j_gene: TRBJ2-7
CDR3aa: CASSLAGSYEQYF
CDR3nt: TGCGCCAGCAGCTTGGCCGGGTCCTACGAGCAGTACTTC

abundance: .
d_gene: .
v_gene: TRBV19
j_gene: TRBJ2-1
CDR3aa: CASSIALLSSYNEQFF
CDR3nt: TGTGCCAGTAGTATAGCTCTTCTGAGCTCCTACAATGAGCAGTTCTTC

abundance: .
d_gene: TRBD1
v_gene: TRBV28
j_gene: TRBJ2-7
CDR3aa: CASRPQGQGAGEQYF
CDR3nt: TGTGCCAGCAGACCCCAGGGACAGGGGGCCGGGGAGCAGTACTTC

abundance: .
d_gene: .
v_gene: TRBV18
j_gene: TRBJ1-1
CDR3aa: CASSPPVGVNTEAFF
CDR3nt: TGTGCCAGCTCACCACCGGTAGGGGTGAACACTGAAGCTTTCTTT

abundance: .
d_gene: .
v_gene: TRBV4-2
j_gene: TRBJ1-2
CDR3aa: CASSQEIGLGVDGYTF
CDR3nt: TGTGCCAGCAGCCAAGAGATCGGCCTGGGCGTTGATGGCTACACCTTC

abundance: .
d_gene: .
v_gene: TRBV27
j_gene: TRBJ1-1
CDR3aa: CASSKPLSTEAFF
CDR3nt: TGTGCCAGCAGCAAACCCCTCAGCACTGAAGCTTTCTTT

abundance: .
d_gene: .
v_gene: TRBV5-1
j_gene: TRBJ2-5
CDR3aa: CASSVGGGQETQYF
CDR3nt: TGCGCCAGCTCCGTGGGGGGAGGTCAAGAGACCCAGTACTTC

abundance: .
d_gene: .
v_gene: TRBV28
j_gene: TRBJ2-1
CDR3aa: CASSPLRSSYNEQFF
CDR3nt: TGTGCCAGCAGTCCGCTTCGGAGCTCCTACAATGAGCAGTTCTTC

abundance: few
d_gene: TRBD2
v_gene: TRBV28
j_gene: TRBJ2-7
CDR3aa: CASRGLAGGHEQYF
CDR3nt: TGTGCCAGCAGGGGACTAGCGGGAGGGCACGAGCAGTACTTC

abundance: .
d_gene: .
v_gene: TRBV12-3/TRBV12-4
j_gene: TRBJ2-3
CDR3aa: CASSLLPDTQYF
CDR3nt: TGTGCCAGCAGTTTACTTCCAGATACGCAGTATTTT

abundance: .
d_gene: TRBD2
v_gene: TRBV6-5
j_gene: TRBJ2-3
CDR3aa: CASSYYLAAGTDTQYF
CDR3nt: TGTGCCAGCAGTTACTACCTAGCGGCGGGCACAGATACGCAGTATTTT

abundance: few
d_gene: .
v_gene: TRBV18
j_gene: TRBJ1-2
CDR3aa: CASSPDRLQGGGYTF
CDR3nt: TGTGCCAGCTCACCAGACAGGCTCCAAGGCGGGGGCTACACCTTC

abundance: .
d_gene: TRBD1
v_gene: TRBV5-4
j_gene: TRBJ1-3
CDR3aa: CASSSDRASGNTIYF
CDR3nt: TGTGCCAGCAGCTCGGACAGGGCGTCTGGAAACACCATATATTTT

abundance: .
d_gene: TRBD1
v_gene: TRBV5-4
j_gene: TRBJ2-1
CDR3aa: CASSTGQRSSYNEQFF
CDR3nt: TGTGCCAGCAGCACGGGACAGCGGAGCTCCTACAATGAGCAGTTCTTC

abundance: many
d_gene: TRBD1
v_gene: TRBV30
j_gene: TRBJ1-1
CDR3aa: CAWTLKAKGATEAFF
CDR3nt: TGTGCCTGGACCCTAAAAGCCAAGGGGGCGACTGAAGCTTTCTTT

abundance: .
d_gene: TRBD2
v_gene: TRBV27
j_gene: TRBJ2-7
CDR3aa: CASSSRLREGTYEQYF
CDR3nt: TGTGCCAGCAGTTCACGCCTGCGGGAGGGGACCTACGAGCAGTACTTC